The rows below give T cell receptor beta chains drawn from one sample of a study of T-cell reconstitution after alpha-beta-depleted transplantation in children. TCRdb called the PCR reads again in MiXCR, with one record for every CDR3 protein. The sample carries about 200,000 distinct CDR3 sequences, 5.5% to 7% recorded once. This material consisted of PBMCs, taken before TCRalphabeta/CD19-depleted stem cell transplant. The receptor source for this set is a boy younger than 10 with acute lymphoblastic leukemia, due to receive a stem cell transplant. The CDR3 runs from the conserved cysteine through the conserved F or W. D genes are given only for firm matches. The size field reads once, few or many counts, or a class when the clone is expanded.

v_gene	abundance	j_gene	d_gene	CDR3aa	CDR3nt
TRBV7-8	many	TRBJ2-7	-	CASSLKIYEQYF	TGTGCCAGCAGCTTAAAAATTTACGAGCAGTACTTC
TRBV24-1	few	TRBJ2-1	-	CATSHVYGANEQFF	TGTGCCACCAGTCACGTTTACGGAGCGAATGAGCAGTTCTTC
TRBV20-1	many	TRBJ1-3	-	CSAGNGLDGNTIYF	TGCAGTGCGGGAAACGGTTTGGATGGAAACACCATATATTTT
TRBV10-3	few	TRBJ2-1	TRBD1	CAITGTDYNEQFF	TGTGCCATCACCGGGACAGACTACAATGAGCAGTTCTTC
TRBV12-3/TRBV12-4	many	TRBJ2-3	-	CASTPVALRNTQYF	TGTGCCAGCACCCCAGTGGCGCTCCGCAATACGCAGTATTTT
TRBV28	many	TRBJ2-2	-	CASSLYETGELFF	TGTGCCAGCAGTTTATACGAGACCGGGGAGCTGTTTTTT
TRBV20-1	many	TRBJ2-2	-	CSAIGRVPGELFF	TGCAGTGCTATCGGCCGCGTTCCCGGGGAGCTGTTTTTT
TRBV7-9	few	TRBJ2-7	TRBD1	CASSWGQKYYEQYF	TGTGCCAGCAGCTGGGGACAGAAGTACTACGAGCAGTACTTC
TRBV5-1	many	TRBJ2-5	TRBD2	CASSLARASGGYGRETQYF	TGCGCCAGCAGCTTGGCCCGAGCTAGCGGGGGCTACGGGAGAGAGACCCAGTACTTC
TRBV15	many	TRBJ2-3	-	CATSSWGADTQYF	TGTGCCACCAGCTCCTGGGGGGCAGATACGCAGTATTTT